The rows below give T cell receptor beta chains drawn from one sample of a study of shared clonotypes between healthy human individuals. Profiling relied on immunoSEQ multiplex PCR, and the TCRdb table lists in-frame clones only, not all of them. The table shows about 2 million clones, with about 95% occurring only once. Sequencing was carried out using naive CD8+ T cells sorted from blood. These receptor sequences come from a man aged 18 to 29 in good health. Each CDR3 is given with its conserved first and last residue. Fields, in order: D gene, J gene, V gene, clone size, CDR3 DNA, CDR3 protein. A D gene is named only where the DNA matches it firmly. Some rows mark clone size as missing; the rest say once, few, many or name a class of expanded clone.

D: -
J: TRBJ1-6
V: TRBV30
size: -
DNA: TGTGCCTGGAGTGACGGACGGGAAAATTCACCCCTCCACTTT
CDR3: CAWSDGRENSPLHF

D: -
J: TRBJ1-2
V: TRBV11-2
size: -
DNA: TGTGCCAGCAGCTTATCGGCGGTCTATGGCTACACCTTC
CDR3: CASSLSAVYGYTF

D: -
J: TRBJ2-1
V: TRBV29-1
size: -
DNA: TGCAGCGTAACCGACGGAGTCTACAATGAGCAGTTCTTC
CDR3: CSVTDGVYNEQFF

D: TRBD2
J: TRBJ2-2
V: TRBV28
size: -
DNA: TGTGCCAGCAGTTTCCCCCTAGCGGGGGAAAACACCGGGGAGCTGTTTTTT
CDR3: CASSFPLAGENTGELFF

D: -
J: TRBJ2-5
V: TRBV11-1
size: -
DNA: TGTGCCAGCAGCTCCCTGTCGGGTAGTCAAGAGACCCAGTACTTC
CDR3: CASSSLSGSQETQYF

D: TRBD1
J: TRBJ2-7
V: TRBV27
size: -
DNA: TGTGCCAGCAGACACAAACAGGGGCACTCCTACGAGCAGTACTTC
CDR3: CASRHKQGHSYEQYF

D: TRBD1
J: TRBJ1-3
V: TRBV4-3
size: -
DNA: TGCGCCAGCAGCCAAGGGACAGGGGGCCTCTCTGGAAACACCATATATTTT
CDR3: CASSQGTGGLSGNTIYF

D: -
J: TRBJ2-7
V: TRBV9
size: -
DNA: TGTGCCAGCAGCGTAGATGTGGAGGGGCTGTACGAGCAGTACTTC
CDR3: CASSVDVEGLYEQYF

D: -
J: TRBJ1-1
V: TRBV27
size: -
DNA: TGTGCCAGCAGTTGGGACACGGGGGCTGAAGCTTTCTTT
CDR3: CASSWDTGAEAFF

D: TRBD2
J: TRBJ2-7
V: TRBV4-2
size: -
DNA: TGTGCCAGCAGCCCAAGCGGTCTAGCGGGGGCCTACGAGCAGTACTTC
CDR3: CASSPSGLAGAYEQYF

D: -
J: TRBJ2-2
V: TRBV6-1
size: -
DNA: TGTGCCAGCAGTGGGTTCTATCGGGGAGTTACCGGGGAGCTGTTTTTT
CDR3: CASSGFYRGVTGELFF

D: -
J: TRBJ1-1
V: TRBV9
size: -
DNA: TGTGCCAGCAGTTCTACTACCGGGCCGACGAACACTGAAGCTTTCTTT
CDR3: CASSSTTGPTNTEAFF

D: -
J: TRBJ2-7
V: TRBV19
size: -
DNA: TGTGCCAGTAGTATAACCGGAGGCGTGTTGGCCTACGAGCAGTACTTC
CDR3: CASSITGGVLAYEQYF

D: -
J: TRBJ2-2
V: TRBV7-9
size: -
DNA: TGTGCCAGCGGTACGGACTCCCCGCCTCGGGACACCGGGGAGCTGTTTTTT
CDR3: CASGTDSPPRDTGELFF

D: TRBD1
J: TRBJ2-7
V: TRBV9
size: -
DNA: TGTGCCAGCAGCTTCTCAACGGGACAGGGCTACGAGCAGTACTTC
CDR3: CASSFSTGQGYEQYF

D: -
J: TRBJ1-1
V: TRBV6-6
size: -
DNA: TGTGCCAGCAGCCCGCAGGGGAATGAAGCTTTCTTT
CDR3: CASSPQGNEAFF

D: -
J: TRBJ2-1
V: TRBV6-5
size: -
DNA: TGTGCCAGCAGTCCCCTCGGGGGGCAAGGGAATGAGCAGTTCTTC
CDR3: CASSPLGGQGNEQFF

D: TRBD1
J: TRBJ2-2
V: TRBV5-8
size: -
DNA: TGTGCCAGCAGCCCAGGGGGCGCGGTGTCCGGGGAGCTGTTTTTT
CDR3: CASSPGGAVSGELFF

D: TRBD1
J: TRBJ2-7
V: TRBV7-2
size: -
DNA: TGTGCCAGCAGCTCCTACAGGGGACCCTACGAGCAGTACTTC
CDR3: CASSSYRGPYEQYF

D: TRBD1
J: TRBJ2-1
V: TRBV10-3
size: -
DNA: TGTGCCATCAGGGAAAACGCCGGGACAGGGGGATACAATGAGCAGTTCTTC
CDR3: CAIRENAGTGGYNEQFF

D: TRBD2
J: TRBJ2-7
V: TRBV27
size: -
DNA: TGTGCCAGCAGTCCGTACCTAGCGGGAGGTGAGCAGTACTTC
CDR3: CASSPYLAGGEQYF

D: -
J: TRBJ1-1
V: TRBV29-1
size: -
DNA: TGCAGCGTTGAAGGTTCAGTCCCTGAAGCTTTCTTT
CDR3: CSVEGSVPEAFF

D: -
J: TRBJ2-7
V: TRBV19
size: -
DNA: TGTGCCAGTAGTAGTCCGGGAGAGCAGTACTTC
CDR3: CASSSPGEQYF

D: -
J: TRBJ1-2
V: TRBV29-1
size: -
DNA: TGCAGCGTTGTTTCCGGCGGGGATGGCTACACCTTC
CDR3: CSVVSGGDGYTF

D: -
J: TRBJ1-2
V: TRBV4-1
size: -
DNA: TGCGCCAGCAGCCAAGTCTTGACCGATGAGATCGCCTTC
CDR3: CASSQVLTDEIAF

D: TRBD1
J: TRBJ1-2
V: TRBV30
size: -
DNA: TGTGCCTGGACAGGGGGTAGTCTGGGCTACACCTTC
CDR3: CAWTGGSLGYTF

D: TRBD2
J: TRBJ2-7
V: TRBV7-2
size: -
DNA: TGTGCCAGCAGCGACTGGACTAGCGGGAGTTACGAGCAGTACTTC
CDR3: CASSDWTSGSYEQYF

D: TRBD2
J: TRBJ2-6
V: TRBV5-4
size: -
DNA: TGTGCCAGCAGCTTGGCGGGTAGACTAGCGGAACCTGGGGCCAACGTCCTGACTTTC
CDR3: CASSLAGRLAEPGANVLTF

D: -
J: TRBJ1-2
V: TRBV9
size: -
DNA: TGTGCCAGCAGCCAAGGACAGAAAAACTATGGCTACACCTTC
CDR3: CASSQGQKNYGYTF

D: -
J: TRBJ1-3
V: TRBV9
size: once
DNA: TGTGCCAGCACCCCGGGTCCAAGCTCTGGAAACACCATATATTTT
CDR3: CASTPGPSSGNTIYF

D: TRBD1
J: TRBJ2-7
V: TRBV5-1
size: -
DNA: TGCGCCAGCAGCTGGACAGGGACGGCCGAGCAGTACTTC
CDR3: CASSWTGTAEQYF

D: -
J: TRBJ2-1
V: TRBV29-1
size: -
DNA: TGCAGCGTTGATGGGGGGCCGGTCGCCAATGAGCAGTTCTTC
CDR3: CSVDGGPVANEQFF

D: TRBD1
J: TRBJ2-1
V: TRBV7-9
size: -
DNA: TGTGCCAGCAGCTTTGACTGGGACAGGGTGGGTGAGCAGTTCTTC
CDR3: CASSFDWDRVGEQFF

D: -
J: TRBJ1-1
V: TRBV25-1
size: -
DNA: TGTGCCAGCACCCCGGGGTCGGGCACTGAAGCTTTCTTT
CDR3: CASTPGSGTEAFF

D: -
J: TRBJ2-1
V: TRBV7-9
size: -
DNA: TGTGCCAGCAGCTTAAGCAGCGGCAGCCGGCAGTTCTTC
CDR3: CASSLSSGSRQFF

D: -
J: TRBJ1-2
V: TRBV6-5
size: -
DNA: TGTGCCAGCAGTTACCAAGGGTATGGCTACACCTTC
CDR3: CASSYQGYGYTF

D: -
J: TRBJ2-1
V: TRBV7-8
size: -
DNA: TGTGCCAGCAGCTTAGCGGCAGGGTTTAATAATGAGCAGTTCTTC
CDR3: CASSLAAGFNNEQFF

D: TRBD2
J: TRBJ2-1
V: TRBV7-2
size: -
DNA: TGTGCCAGCAGCCCCGGGACTAGCGGGGGGCCCTCCTACAATGAGCAGTTCTTC
CDR3: CASSPGTSGGPSYNEQFF

D: TRBD2
J: TRBJ2-1
V: TRBV27
size: -
DNA: TGTGCCAGCAGCGAGCGGGGATCCTACAATGAGCAGTTCTTC
CDR3: CASSERGSYNEQFF

D: -
J: TRBJ2-1
V: TRBV5-1
size: -
DNA: TGCGCCAGCAGTCCGTCGCGCTCCTACAATGAGCAGTTCTTC
CDR3: CASSPSRSYNEQFF

D: -
J: TRBJ2-2
V: TRBV2
size: -
DNA: TGTGCCAGCAGTGAAACAGAAAACACCGGGGAGCTGTTTTTT
CDR3: CASSETENTGELFF

D: TRBD1
J: TRBJ2-7
V: TRBV4-1
size: -
DNA: TGCGCCAGCAGCCAAGAGGGCCCAGGGACAGGAAATTACGAGCAGTACTTC
CDR3: CASSQEGPGTGNYEQYF

D: -
J: TRBJ1-4
V: TRBV7-9
size: -
DNA: TGTGCCAGCAGCTCACCGGGCCTAGGTGATGAAAAACTGTTTTTT
CDR3: CASSSPGLGDEKLFF

D: -
J: TRBJ2-3
V: TRBV11-2
size: -
DNA: TGTGCCAGCAGCTTAGGGGGCACAGATACGCAGTATTTT
CDR3: CASSLGGTDTQYF

D: -
J: TRBJ1-2
V: TRBV7-9
size: -
DNA: TGTGCCAGCAGCTCCCCCGGTTCGACACGGGACGGCTACACCTTC
CDR3: CASSSPGSTRDGYTF